What follows are 8 T cell receptor beta chains derived from one specimen sequenced in a study of identical twins. One entry per CDR3 protein, called by TCRdb with MiXCR from the 5' RACE reads. Here the sample spans fewer than 550,000 distinct CDR3 sequences, 14% being singletons. The same specimen was also included in a second study, on yellow fever vaccine responses in identical twins.

Specimen: CD4+ T cells sorted from blood. Receptor source: a woman between 18 and 30 years old in good health.

This clonotype was counted many times. The J gene is TRBJ2-7, the V gene TRBV27; a weak D match, TRBD1 (6 bases). The CDR3 runs 14 residues. V shed 2 bases and J shed 1 base, with 9 bases lying between them. The germline gives CDR1 MNHEY, CDR2 SMNVEV (reference sequence). CDR3 nucleotide sequence: TGTGCCAGCAGTTTAAAGGACAGTTCCTACGAGCAGTACTTC. It is translated as CASSLKDSSYEQYF.

This clonotype was detected only a few times. The chain couples TRBV12-3 or TRBV12-4 to TRBJ1-5; the D gene is possibly TRBD1 (5 bases). V lost 5 bases to trimming and J lost 7 bases, with 12 bases between them. The CDR3 runs to 13 residues. CDR3 residues: CASSPGGVQPQHF. Here the CDR3 DNA reads TGTGCCAGCAGTCCCGGGGGTGTCCAGCCCCAGCATTTT.

This clonotype has more than one count but fewer than ten. The CDR3 nucleotides are TGCAGCGTTGTCGACGAAAAACTGTTTTTT. This encodes CSVVDEKLFF. V usage is TRBV29-1 and J usage is TRBJ1-4; D is unresolved. The CDR3 totals 10 residues. Trimming left V 4 bases short and J 8 bases short, with 5 bases between. The germline gives CDR1 SQVTM, CDR2 ANQGSEA. The whole variable domain, filled in from reference TRBV29-1 and TRBJ1-4, reads SAVISQKPSRDICQRGTSLTIQCQVDSQVTMMFWYRQQPGQSLTLIATANQGSEATYESGFVIDKFPISRPNLTFSTLTVSNMSPEDSSIYLCSVVDEKLFFGSGTQLSVL.

The chain combines TRBV11-1 with TRBJ2-7; 7 positions agree with TRBD1. CDR1 is SGHAT and CDR2 is FQDESV in the germline V gene (reference sequence). V gave up 4 bases and J gave up 5 bases; unmatched junction bases: 5. The CDR3 totals 13 residues. The DNA for the CDR3 is TGTGCCAGCAGCTCAACAGGGGCAAACGAGCAGTACTTC. Encoded protein: CASSSTGANEQYF. The whole variable domain, filled in from reference TRBV11-1 and TRBJ2-7, reads EAEVAQSPRYKITEKSQAVAFWCDPISGHATLYWYRQILGQGPELLVQFQDESVVDDSQLPKDRFSAERLKGVDSTLKIQPAELGDSAMYLCASSSTGANEQYFGPGTRLTVT.

This chain uses TRBV20-1 with TRBJ1-1, with D hard to call. The length of the CDR3 is 11 residues. The V and J ends lost 6 bases and 7 bases respectively, with 12 bases between them. Germline CDR1 and CDR2: DFQATT and SNEGSKA (reference sequence). The CDR3 region is CSANPRDEAFF. In nucleotides, the CDR3 is TGCAGTGCCAACCCCAGAGATGAAGCTTTCTTT.

The chain uses TRBV7-2 and TRBJ2-7; 11 positions agree with TRBD1. With V trimmed by 5 bases and J by 4 bases, 4 bases remained unmatched. Germline CDR1 and CDR2: SGHTA and FQGNSA. There are 14 residues in the CDR3. The CDR3 DNA reads TGTGCCAGCAGCCAGGGACAGGGGGTATACGAGCAGTACTTC. Translating gives CASSQGQGVYEQYF.

V and J are TRBV10-3 and TRBJ2-1, with D hard to call. The germline CDR1 and CDR2 sequences are ENHRY and SYGVKD. The length of the CDR3 is 14 residues. Between the trimmed V and J ends, which lost 7 bases and 1 base, there was a span of 11 bases. Here the CDR3 DNA reads TGTGCCATCACCAACACGGTTTCCTACAATGAGCAGTTCTTC. Translating it yields CAITNTVSYNEQFF.

There are many counts of this clonotype. The V and J genes are TRBV5-1 and TRBJ2-4; tentative D call: TRBD1 (6 bases). Germline V gene lookup returns CDR1 SGHRS and CDR2 YFSETQ. Deletions cut 4 bases from V and 0 bases from J, with 11 bases between. The CDR3 has 15 amino acids. CDR3 nucleotide sequence: TGCGCCAGCAGCGGGGGCGGCTTAGCCAAAAACATTCAGTACTTC. Translating it yields CASSGGGLAKNIQYF.